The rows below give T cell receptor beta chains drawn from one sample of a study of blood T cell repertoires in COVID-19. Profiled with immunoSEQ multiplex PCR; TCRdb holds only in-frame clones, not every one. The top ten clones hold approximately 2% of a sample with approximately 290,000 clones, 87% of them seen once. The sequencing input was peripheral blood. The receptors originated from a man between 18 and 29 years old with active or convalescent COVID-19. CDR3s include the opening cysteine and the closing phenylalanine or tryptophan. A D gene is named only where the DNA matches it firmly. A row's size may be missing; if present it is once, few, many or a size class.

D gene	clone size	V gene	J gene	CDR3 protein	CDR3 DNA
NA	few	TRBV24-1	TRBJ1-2	CATSSPHRDYGYTF	TGTGCCACCAGTAGCCCTCACAGGGACTATGGCTACACCTTC
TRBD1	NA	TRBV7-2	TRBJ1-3	CASSFTGTGGSGNTIYF	TGTGCCAGCAGCTTCACCGGGACAGGGGGCTCTGGAAACACCATATATTTT
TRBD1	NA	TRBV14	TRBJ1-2	CASSRGAGTDSYGYTF	TGTGCCAGCAGCCGAGGGGCCGGGACAGACAGCTATGGCTACACCTTC
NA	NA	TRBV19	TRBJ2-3	CASSFRDWGTDTQYF	TGTGCCAGTAGTTTCCGGGACTGGGGCACAGATACGCAGTATTTT
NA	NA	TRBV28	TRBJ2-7	CASSLTAGSYEQYF	TGTGCCAGCAGTTTAACAGCGGGCTCCTACGAGCAGTACTTC
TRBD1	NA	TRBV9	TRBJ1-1	CASSGQGANTEAFF	TGTGCCAGCAGCGGCCAGGGGGCTAACACTGAAGCTTTCTTT
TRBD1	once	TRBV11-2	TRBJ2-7	CASSLRTGAIYEQYF	TGTGCCAGCAGCTTACGGACAGGGGCTATCTACGAGCAGTACTTC
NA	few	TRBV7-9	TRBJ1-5	CASSWGLNQPQHF	TGTGCCAGCAGCTGGGGCCTCAATCAGCCCCAGCATTTT
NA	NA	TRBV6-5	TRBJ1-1	CASSYTRSELNTEAFF	TGTGCCAGCAGTTACACCAGGTCCGAGTTAAACACTGAAGCTTTCTTT
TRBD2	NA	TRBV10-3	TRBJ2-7	CAISERAGDYEQYF	TGTGCCATCAGTGAGAGAGCGGGAGACTACGAGCAGTACTTC
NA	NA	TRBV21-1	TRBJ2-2	CASSKPGQGEAGELFF	TGTGCCAGCAGCAAACCGGGACAGGGGGAGGCCGGGGAGCTGTTTTTT
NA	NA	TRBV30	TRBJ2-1	CAWTFTPGDNEQFF	TGTGCCTGGACGTTCACGCCGGGAGACAATGAGCAGTTCTTC
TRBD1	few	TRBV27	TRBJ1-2	CASSSGQGDYGYTF	TGTGCCAGCAGTTCGGGACAGGGTGACTATGGCTACACCTTC
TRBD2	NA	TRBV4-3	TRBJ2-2	CASSPGLAGGNTGELFF	TGCGCCAGCAGCCCTGGACTAGCGGGGGGTAACACCGGGGAGCTGTTTTTT
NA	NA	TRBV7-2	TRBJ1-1	CASSLNQGNTEAFF	TGTGCCAGCAGCTTAAACCAGGGTAACACTGAAGCTTTCTTT
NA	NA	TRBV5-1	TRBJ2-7	CASSLGTISYEQYF	TGCGCCAGCAGCTTGGGTACAATCTCCTACGAGCAGTACTTC
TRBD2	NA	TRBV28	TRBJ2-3	CASSTPQLAGGGLGTDTQYF	TGTGCCAGCAGTACCCCCCAGCTAGCGGGGGGTGGGTTGGGCACAGATACGCAGTATTTT
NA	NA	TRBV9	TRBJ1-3	CASSVSGAGDTIYF	TGTGCCAGCAGCGTCTCCGGGGCGGGAGACACCATATATTTT
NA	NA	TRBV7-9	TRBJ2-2	CASGGPGELFF	TGTGCCAGCGGAGGCCCCGGGGAGCTGTTTTTT
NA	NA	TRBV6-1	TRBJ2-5	CASSEAGVQETQYF	TGTGCCAGCAGTGAAGCCGGGGTCCAAGAGACCCAGTACTTC
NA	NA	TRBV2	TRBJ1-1	CASSERFHTNTEAFF	TGTGCCAGCAGTGAACGTTTTCACACGAACACTGAAGCTTTCTTT
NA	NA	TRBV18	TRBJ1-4	CASSLQGNANEKLFF	TGTGCCAGCTCACTCCAGGGGAATGCGAATGAAAAACTGTTTTTT
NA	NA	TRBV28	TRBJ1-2	CASSQDTNIYGYTF	TGTGCCAGCAGTCAAGACACAAACATCTATGGCTACACCTTC
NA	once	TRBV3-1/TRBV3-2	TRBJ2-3	CASSHRDTQYF	TGTGCCAGCAGCCACCGGGATACGCAGTATTTT
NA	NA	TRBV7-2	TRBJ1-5	CASSSPGVAQPQHF	TGTGCCAGCAGCTCTCCCGGGGTGGCTCAGCCCCAGCATTTT
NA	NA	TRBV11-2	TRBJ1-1	CASSPLSGMGAEAFF	TGTGCCAGCAGCCCCTTGTCGGGGATGGGAGCTGAAGCTTTCTTT
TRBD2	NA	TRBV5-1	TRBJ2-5	CASSYPDLAGSQYF	TGCGCCAGCAGCTATCCGGACCTAGCGGGGTCCCAGTACTTC